These T cell receptor beta chains were read from a single sample in a study of blood T cells in healthy people across ages. Each CDR3 protein is one row after TCRdb ran MiXCR on the 5' RACE reads. Among roughly 1.7 million distinct CDR3 sequences, roughly 32% were seen once, and the ten largest hold 11%. Sequencing was performed on blood. The origin of the receptors is a woman in her twenties or thirties in good health. Both conserved end residues are part of each CDR3. The D gene is left open where the match is weak. Clone size is not always given. Where it is, it says once, few, many or a class for expanded clones.

>TRBD2|TRBV4-2|TRBJ2-3|-
CASSPAGAGGGDTQYF
TGTGCCAGCAGCCCTGCAGGAGCGGGGGGGGGAGATACGCAGTATTTT
>-|TRBV20-1|TRBJ2-1|-
CSATGTPSSYNEQFF
TGCAGTGCAACCGGGACTCCGAGCTCCTACAATGAGCAGTTCTTC
>TRBD2|TRBV2|TRBJ2-1|few
CASSERRGTSANNEQFF
TGTGCCAGCAGTGAAAGACGGGGGACTAGCGCAAACAATGAGCAGTTCTTC
>-|TRBV18|TRBJ2-7|few
CASSPTGTHSYEQYF
TGTGCCAGCTCACCAACCGGGACTCACTCCTACGAGCAGTACTTC
>TRBD1|TRBV5-1|TRBJ2-7|-
CASSDTGTDYEQYF
TGCGCCAGCAGCGATACCGGGACAGACTACGAGCAGTACTTC
>-|TRBV7-2|TRBJ2-4|-
CASSQTVALGIQYF
TGTGCCAGCAGTCAGACAGTAGCACTCGGCATTCAGTACTTC
>TRBD1|TRBV5-1|TRBJ1-6|-
CAGSLRTGDDSPLHF
TGCGCCGGCAGCTTGAGGACAGGGGATGATTCACCCCTCCACTTT
>-|TRBV6-2/TRBV6-3|TRBJ2-5|few
CASSYWAGPKETQYF
TGTGCCAGCAGTTATTGGGCGGGACCAAAAGAGACCCAGTACTTC
>TRBD2|TRBV10-3|TRBJ2-7|many
CAISDLAGEQLYEQYF
TGTGCCATCAGTGATTTAGCGGGAGAGCAGTTGTACGAGCAGTACTTC
>TRBD2|TRBV7-7|TRBJ2-5|-
CASSFLAGGWETQYF
TGTGCCAGCAGCTTTCTAGCGGGAGGTTGGGAGACCCAGTACTTC
>TRBD2|TRBV27|TRBJ2-1|few
CASSLRTSGGAEQFF
TGTGCCAGCAGTCTACGGACTAGCGGGGGGGCTGAGCAGTTCTTC
>-|TRBV7-3|TRBJ1-3|few
CASRNQDADTIYF
TGTGCCAGCCGGAATCAAGACGCGGACACCATATATTTT
>-|TRBV6-1|TRBJ2-7|few
CASIERVETYEQYF
TGTGCCAGCATAGAGCGGGTGGAGACCTACGAGCAGTACTTC
>-|TRBV5-1|TRBJ2-3|-
CASVLGGSDTQYF
TGCGCCAGTGTACTAGGAGGATCAGATACGCAGTATTTT
>TRBD2|TRBV5-6|TRBJ2-5|many
CASSPFGGRQETQYF
TGTGCCAGCAGCCCCTTCGGCGGGAGACAAGAGACCCAGTACTTC
>TRBD2|TRBV7-2|TRBJ2-3|-
CASSLRSGGITDTQYF
TGTGCCAGCAGCTTAAGGAGCGGGGGTATCACAGATACGCAGTATTTT
>-|TRBV29-1|TRBJ1-2|many
CSVEDDSVYGYTF
TGCAGCGTTGAAGACGATTCAGTCTATGGCTACACCTTC
>-|TRBV6-5|TRBJ2-7|few
CASSSPGGGRVEQYF
TGTGCCAGCAGTTCCCCCGGTGGGGGGCGGGTCGAGCAGTACTTC
>-|TRBV28|TRBJ2-5|once
CASSLGARGETQYF
TGTGCCAGCAGTTTAGGAGCCCGGGGGGAGACCCAGTACTTC
>-|TRBV4-1|TRBJ1-5|-
CASSAGSLGFHGNQPQHF
TGCGCCAGCAGCGCAGGGAGTTTGGGGTTTCATGGCAATCAGCCCCAGCATTTT
>-|TRBV24-1|TRBJ1-2|few
CATSDSSKGTDYGYTF
TGTGCCACCAGTGATTCGTCTAAGGGGACGGACTATGGCTACACCTTC
>-|TRBV29-1|TRBJ1-1|-
CSVLAATEAFF
TGCAGCGTGCTAGCGGCCACTGAAGCTTTCTTT
>-|TRBV12-3/TRBV12-4|TRBJ2-3|few
CASSLLINTDTQYF
TGTGCCAGCTCACTATTAATTAACACAGATACGCAGTATTTT
>TRBD2|TRBV7-2|TRBJ2-5|-
CASSTGTRRETQYF
TGTGCCAGCAGCACCGGGACTAGGAGGGAGACCCAGTACTTC
>-|TRBV10-3|TRBJ2-7|few
CAIRRGASSYEQYF
TGTGCCATCAGGAGGGGCGCCAGCTCCTACGAGCAGTACTTC
>TRBD1|TRBV20-1|TRBJ1-2|-
CNASPGTGAGYTF
TGCAATGCTAGTCCCGGGACAGGGGCTGGCTACACCTTC
>TRBD2|TRBV7-2|TRBJ2-7|-
CASSLGSGSLEQYF
TGTGCCAGCAGCTTGGGTAGCGGGAGCCTCGAGCAGTACTTC
>TRBD2|TRBV7-8|TRBJ2-1|-
CASSPLAGGPHNGQFF
TGTGCCAGCAGCCCGTTAGCGGGAGGGCCCCACAATGGGCAGTTCTTC
>-|TRBV7-2|TRBJ2-3|few
CASSSAGIATDTQYF
TGTGCCAGCAGCTCGGCTGGGATAGCCACAGATACGCAGTATTTT
>TRBD1|TRBV27|TRBJ2-7|-
CASSPGTGGTEQYF
TGTGCCAGCAGTCCCGGGACAGGGGGCACCGAGCAGTACTTC
>TRBD1|TRBV29-1|TRBJ2-7|few
CSVATPGQGGGAYEQYF
TGCAGCGTCGCGACACCGGGACAGGGTGGGGGGGCTTACGAGCAGTACTTC
>-|TRBV12-3/TRBV12-4|TRBJ2-3|many
CASSQNRWNTQYF
TGTGCCAGCAGCCAAAACAGGTGGAATACGCAGTATTTT
>-|TRBV29-1|TRBJ2-1|once
CSVDKTGYNEQFF
TGCAGCGTTGATAAGACAGGTTACAATGAGCAGTTCTTC
>-|TRBV18|TRBJ1-6|-
CASSRRGGSPLHF
TGTGCCAGCTCACGTCGGGGCGGTTCACCCCTCCACTTT
>-|TRBV6-6|TRBJ1-5|-
CASRSLDSQPQHF
TGTGCCAGCAGATCCCTGGACTCTCAGCCCCAGCATTTT
>TRBD2|TRBV29-1|TRBJ2-1|-
CSVEDLNSVLADDNEQFF
TGCAGCGTTGAAGATCTTAATAGTGTACTAGCGGACGACAATGAGCAGTTCTTC
>-|TRBV4-1|TRBJ2-1|-
CASSQDLVSSYNEQFF
TGCGCCAGCAGCCAAGATCTAGTAAGCTCCTACAATGAGCAGTTCTTC
>-|TRBV20-1|TRBJ2-2|-
CSARGDQWSNTGELFF
TGCAGTGCTAGAGGGGACCAGTGGTCGAACACCGGGGAGCTGTTTTTT
>TRBD1|TRBV9|TRBJ2-7|few
CASSVGQGLGEQYF
TGTGCCAGCAGCGTTGGACAGGGCTTAGGCGAGCAGTACTTC
>-|TRBV15|TRBJ1-2|few
CATSRDLQGLLGGYTF
TGTGCCACCAGCAGAGATCTACAGGGCCTGTTGGGTGGCTACACCTTC